This TCR beta chain was sequenced in a study of blood T cell repertoires in COVID-19. Overall study context: The analysed material was cDNA or gDNA that came from T cells, B-cell-depleted T cells, or PBMCs.

This CDR3 is 17 amino acids long. V trimming: 0 bases; J trimming: 4 bases; junction bases outside the gene matches: 2. Germline-derived CDR1 and CDR2 are KGHSH and LQKENI. In the source study's methods: Reference gene primer amplification yielded estimated nucleated cell counts. Libraries were prepared by immunoSEQ multiplex PCR; TCRdb keeps only in-frame clonotypes and omits some of them. V and J calls and clone size come straight from that table; D and trimming were deduced from the DNA. The sample includes around 220,000 clones, about 88% of them seen just once. The rearrangement uses TRBV18 and TRBJ2-3; 15 nucleotides agree with TRBD2. This TCR came from a woman between 40 and 55 years old who had recovered from COVID-19. The sample comprised peripheral blood. The CDR3 reads CASSPPGLAGGPDTQYF. The DNA for the CDR3 is TGTGCCAGCTCACCACCGGGACTAGCGGGGGGCCCAGATACGCAGTATTTT.